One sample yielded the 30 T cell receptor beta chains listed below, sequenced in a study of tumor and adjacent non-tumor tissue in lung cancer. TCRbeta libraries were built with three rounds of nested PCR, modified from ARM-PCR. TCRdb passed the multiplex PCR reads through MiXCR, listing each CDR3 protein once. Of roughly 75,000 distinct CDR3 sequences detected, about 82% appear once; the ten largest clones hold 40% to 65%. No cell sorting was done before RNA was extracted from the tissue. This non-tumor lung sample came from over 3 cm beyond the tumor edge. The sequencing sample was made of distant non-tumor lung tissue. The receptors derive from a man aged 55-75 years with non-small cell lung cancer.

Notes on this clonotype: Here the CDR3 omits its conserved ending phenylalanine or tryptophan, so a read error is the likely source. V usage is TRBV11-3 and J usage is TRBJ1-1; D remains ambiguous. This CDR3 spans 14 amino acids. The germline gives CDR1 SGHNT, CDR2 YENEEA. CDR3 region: CTSSSHGRQTEAFS. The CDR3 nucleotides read TGTACCAGCAGCTCACACGGACGGCAGACTGAAGCTTTCTCT.

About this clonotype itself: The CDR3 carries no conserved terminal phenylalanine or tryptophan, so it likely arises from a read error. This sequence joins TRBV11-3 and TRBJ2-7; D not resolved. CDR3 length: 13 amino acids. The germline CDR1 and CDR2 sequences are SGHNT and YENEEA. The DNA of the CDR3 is TGTGCCATCAGCTACGGGCAGACCTACGAGCAGTACTTA. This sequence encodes CAISYGQTYEQYL.

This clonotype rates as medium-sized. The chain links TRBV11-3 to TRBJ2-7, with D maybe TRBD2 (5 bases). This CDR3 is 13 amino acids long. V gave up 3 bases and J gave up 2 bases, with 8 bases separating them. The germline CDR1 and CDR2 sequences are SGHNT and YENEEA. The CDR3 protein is CASSFDGTYEQYF. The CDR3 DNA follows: TGTGCCAGCAGCTTCGACGGGACCTACGAGCAGTACTTC. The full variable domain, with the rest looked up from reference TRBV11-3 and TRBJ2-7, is EAGVVQSPRYKIIEKKQPVAFWCNPISGHNTLYWYLQNLGQGPELLIRYENEEAVDDSQLPKDRFSAERLKGVDSTLKIQPAELGDSAVYLCASSFDGTYEQYFGPGTRLTVT.

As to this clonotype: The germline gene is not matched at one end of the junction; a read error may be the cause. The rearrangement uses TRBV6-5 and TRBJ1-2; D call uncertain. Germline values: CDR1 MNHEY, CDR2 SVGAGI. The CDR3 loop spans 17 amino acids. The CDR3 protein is CASSSRGRRATNYSYTF. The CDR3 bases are TGTGCGAGCAGTTCACGTGGACGGAGAGCGACTAACTATAGCTACACCTTC.

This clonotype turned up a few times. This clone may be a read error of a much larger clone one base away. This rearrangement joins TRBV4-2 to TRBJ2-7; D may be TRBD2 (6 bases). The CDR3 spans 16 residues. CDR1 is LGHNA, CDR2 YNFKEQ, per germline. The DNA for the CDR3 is TGTGCCAGCAGCCAAGGGGACCCGGGACTCGGGGACGAGCGGTACTTC. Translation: CASSQGDPGLGDERYF.

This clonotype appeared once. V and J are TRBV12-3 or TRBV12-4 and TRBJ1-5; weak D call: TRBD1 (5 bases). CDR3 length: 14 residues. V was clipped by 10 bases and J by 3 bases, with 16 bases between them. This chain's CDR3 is CAISTGTYNQPQHF. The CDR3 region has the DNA TGTGCCATCAGCACCGGGACGTACAATCAGCCCCAGCATTTT.

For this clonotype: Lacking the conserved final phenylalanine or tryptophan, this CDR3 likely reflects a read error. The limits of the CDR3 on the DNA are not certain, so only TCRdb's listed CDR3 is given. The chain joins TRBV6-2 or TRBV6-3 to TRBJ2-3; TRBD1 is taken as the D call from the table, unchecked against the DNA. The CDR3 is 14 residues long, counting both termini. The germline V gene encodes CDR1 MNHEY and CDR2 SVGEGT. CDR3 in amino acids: CASSSRANRDTKYL.

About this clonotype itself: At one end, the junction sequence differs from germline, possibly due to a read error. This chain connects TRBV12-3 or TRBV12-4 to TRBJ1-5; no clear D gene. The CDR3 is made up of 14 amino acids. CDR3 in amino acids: CATSLPGGNQPQHF. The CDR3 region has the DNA TGTGCCACCAGTTTACCGGGTGGCAATCAGCCCCAGCATTTT.

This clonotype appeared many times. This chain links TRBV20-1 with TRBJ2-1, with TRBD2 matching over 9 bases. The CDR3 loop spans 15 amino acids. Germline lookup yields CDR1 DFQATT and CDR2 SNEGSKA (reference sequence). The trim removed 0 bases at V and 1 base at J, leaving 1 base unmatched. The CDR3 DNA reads TGCAGTGCTAGAGATAGCGGGAGTTCCTACAATGAGCAGTTCTTC. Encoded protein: CSARDSGSSYNEQFF.

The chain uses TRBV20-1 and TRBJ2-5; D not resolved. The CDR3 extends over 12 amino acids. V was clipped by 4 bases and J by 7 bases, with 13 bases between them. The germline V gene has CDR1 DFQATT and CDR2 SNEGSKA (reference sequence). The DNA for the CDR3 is TGCAGTGCTAAAGATTCCTCGCGGACCCAGTACTTC. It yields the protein CSAKDSSRTQYF.

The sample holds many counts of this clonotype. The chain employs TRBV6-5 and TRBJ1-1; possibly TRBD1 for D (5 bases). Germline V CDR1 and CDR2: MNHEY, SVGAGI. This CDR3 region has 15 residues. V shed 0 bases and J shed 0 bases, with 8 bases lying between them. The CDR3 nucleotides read TGTGCCAGCAGTTACTCGACAGAGATGAACACTGAAGCTTTCTTT. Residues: CASSYSTEMNTEAFF.

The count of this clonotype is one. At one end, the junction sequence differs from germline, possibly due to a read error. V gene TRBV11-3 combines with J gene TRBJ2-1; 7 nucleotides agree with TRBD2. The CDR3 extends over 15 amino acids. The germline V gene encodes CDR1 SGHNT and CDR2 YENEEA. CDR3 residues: CASRLSGGYLNEQFF. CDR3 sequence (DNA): TGTGCCAGCAGACTCTCGGGAGGTTATCTGAATGAACAGTTCTTC.

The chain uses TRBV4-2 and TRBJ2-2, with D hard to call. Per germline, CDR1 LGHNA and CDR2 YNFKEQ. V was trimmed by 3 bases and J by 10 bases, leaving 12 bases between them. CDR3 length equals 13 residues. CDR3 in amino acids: CASSHEKSEELFF. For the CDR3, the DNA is TGTGCCAGCAGCCACGAAAAATCCGAGGAGCTGTTTTTT.

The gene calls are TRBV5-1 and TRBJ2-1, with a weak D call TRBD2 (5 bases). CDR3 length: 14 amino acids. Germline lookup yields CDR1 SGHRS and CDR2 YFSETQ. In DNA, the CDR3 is TGCACCAACAGCCCGTGCGGGTCCTACAATGAGCAGTTCTTC. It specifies CTNSPCGSYNEQFF.

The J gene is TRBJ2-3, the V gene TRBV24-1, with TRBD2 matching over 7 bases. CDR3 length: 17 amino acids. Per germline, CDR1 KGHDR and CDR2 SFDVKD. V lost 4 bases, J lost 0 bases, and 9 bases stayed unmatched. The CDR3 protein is CATSDLASGDSTDTQYF. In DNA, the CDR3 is TGTGCCACCAGTGACTTGGCTAGCGGAGACAGCACAGATACGCAGTATTTT.

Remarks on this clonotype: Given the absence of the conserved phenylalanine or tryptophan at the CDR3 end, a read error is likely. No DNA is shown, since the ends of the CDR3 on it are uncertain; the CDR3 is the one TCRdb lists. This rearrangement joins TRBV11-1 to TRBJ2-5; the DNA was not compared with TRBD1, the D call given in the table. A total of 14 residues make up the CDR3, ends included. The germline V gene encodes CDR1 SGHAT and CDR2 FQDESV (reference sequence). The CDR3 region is CASSFTQGGETHYL.

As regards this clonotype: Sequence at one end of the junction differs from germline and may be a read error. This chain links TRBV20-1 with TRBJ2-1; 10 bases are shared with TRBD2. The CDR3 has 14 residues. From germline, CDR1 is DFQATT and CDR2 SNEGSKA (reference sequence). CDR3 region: CSVESGRVPNEQSF. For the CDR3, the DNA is TGCAGTGTCGAAAGCGGGAGGGTCCCCAATGAGCAGTCCTTC.

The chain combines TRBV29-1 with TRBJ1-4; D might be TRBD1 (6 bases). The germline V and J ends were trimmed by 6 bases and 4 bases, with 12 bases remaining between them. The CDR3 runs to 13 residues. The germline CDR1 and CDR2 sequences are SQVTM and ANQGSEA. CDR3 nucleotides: TGCAGCGTCAGGGACATCTTTAATGAAAAACTGTTTTTT. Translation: CSVRDIFNEKLFF.

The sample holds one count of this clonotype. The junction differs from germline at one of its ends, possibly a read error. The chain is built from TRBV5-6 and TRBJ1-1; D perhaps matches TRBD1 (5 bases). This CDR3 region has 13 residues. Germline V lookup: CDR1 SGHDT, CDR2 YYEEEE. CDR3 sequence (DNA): TGTACCAGCAGCTGGCTTCAGGGCGGTGAAGCTTTCTTT. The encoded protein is CTSSWLQGGEAFF.

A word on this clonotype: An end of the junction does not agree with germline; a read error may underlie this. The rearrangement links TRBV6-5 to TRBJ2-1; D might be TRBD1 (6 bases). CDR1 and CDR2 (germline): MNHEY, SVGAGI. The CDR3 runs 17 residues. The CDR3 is CDSSYTGTRGTYNEQFF. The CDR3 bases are TGTGACAGCAGTTACACCGGGACAAGAGGCACCTACAATGAGCAGTTCTTC.

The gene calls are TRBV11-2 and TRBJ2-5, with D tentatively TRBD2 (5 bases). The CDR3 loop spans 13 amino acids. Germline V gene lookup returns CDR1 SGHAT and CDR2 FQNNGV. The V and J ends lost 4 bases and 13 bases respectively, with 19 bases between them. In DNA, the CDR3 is TGTGCCAGCAGCTCTACGGAGGAAGAGATCCGGTACTTC. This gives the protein CASSSTEEEIRYF.

The CDR3 spells CASSPPSTSYEQYF. CDR3 nucleotides: TGTGCCAGCTCACCCCCCAGCACCTCATACGAGCAGTACTTC. The gene calls are TRBV18 and TRBJ2-7; no clear D. The CDR3 is 14 residues long. The V gene lost 3 bases and the J gene lost 4 bases, with 13 bases spanning the gap. Looked up from germline, CDR1 is KGHSH and CDR2 is LQKENI.

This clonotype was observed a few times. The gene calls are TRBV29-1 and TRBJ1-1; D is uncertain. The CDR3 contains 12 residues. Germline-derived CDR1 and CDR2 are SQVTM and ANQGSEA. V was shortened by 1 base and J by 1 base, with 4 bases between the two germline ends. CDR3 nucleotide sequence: TGCAGCGTTGAAGGGACGAACACTGAAGCTTTCTTT. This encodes CSVEGTNTEAFF.

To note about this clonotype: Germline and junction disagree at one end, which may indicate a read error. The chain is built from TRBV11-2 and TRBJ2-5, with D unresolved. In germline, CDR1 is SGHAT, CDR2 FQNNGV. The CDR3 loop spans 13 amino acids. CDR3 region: CTSRSTVEETQYF. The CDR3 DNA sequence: TGTACCAGCAGATCTACAGTGGAAGAGACCCAATACTTC.

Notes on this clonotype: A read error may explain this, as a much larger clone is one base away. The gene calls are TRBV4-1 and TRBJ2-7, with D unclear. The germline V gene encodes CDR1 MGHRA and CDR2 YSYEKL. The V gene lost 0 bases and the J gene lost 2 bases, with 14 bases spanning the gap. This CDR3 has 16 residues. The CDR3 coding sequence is TGCGCCAGCAGCCAAGATCTGGATGTGGGTGCCTACGAGCAGTACTTC. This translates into CASSQDLDVGAYEQYF.

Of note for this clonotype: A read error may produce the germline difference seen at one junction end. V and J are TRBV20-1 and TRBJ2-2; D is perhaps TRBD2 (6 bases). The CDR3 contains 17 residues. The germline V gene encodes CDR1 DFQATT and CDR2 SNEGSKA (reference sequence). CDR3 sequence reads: CSARASGGGSNTREMFF. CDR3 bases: TGCAGTGCTAGAGCTTCGGGTGGGGGGAGCAACACTCGGGAGATGTTTTTT.

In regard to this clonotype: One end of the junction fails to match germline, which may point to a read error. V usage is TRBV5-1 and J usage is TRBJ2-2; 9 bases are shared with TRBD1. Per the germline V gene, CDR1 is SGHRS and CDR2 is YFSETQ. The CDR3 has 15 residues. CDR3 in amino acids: CASSLTGQGTGELFF. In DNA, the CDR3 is TGCGCCAGCAGCTTGACGGGACAGGGCACCGGGGAACTGTTTTTT.

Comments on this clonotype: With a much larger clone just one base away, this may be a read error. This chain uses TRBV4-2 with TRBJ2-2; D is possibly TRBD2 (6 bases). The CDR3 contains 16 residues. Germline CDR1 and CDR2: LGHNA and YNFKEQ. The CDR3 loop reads CASSQARDSYTGELSF. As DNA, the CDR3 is TGTGCCAGCAGCCAAGCGAGGGACTCCTACACCGGGGAGCTGTCTTTT.

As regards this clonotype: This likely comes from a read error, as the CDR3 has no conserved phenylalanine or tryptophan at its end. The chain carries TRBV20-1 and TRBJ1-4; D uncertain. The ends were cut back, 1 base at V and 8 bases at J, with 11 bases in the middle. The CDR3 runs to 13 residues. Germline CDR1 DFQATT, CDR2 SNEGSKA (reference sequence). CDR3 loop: CSARGNQVEKLFL. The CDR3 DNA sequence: TGCAGTGCTAGAGGTAACCAGGTGGAAAAACTGTTTTTG.

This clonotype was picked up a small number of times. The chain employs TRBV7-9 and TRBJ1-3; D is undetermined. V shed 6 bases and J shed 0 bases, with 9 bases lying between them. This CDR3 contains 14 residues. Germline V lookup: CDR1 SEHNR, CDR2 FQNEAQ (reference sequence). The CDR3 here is CASRRHLSGNTIYF. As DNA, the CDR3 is TGTGCCAGCAGGAGACACCTCTCTGGAAACACCATATATTTT.